Listed here are 23 T cell receptor beta chains from one sample, sequenced in a study of Ad26.COV2.S vaccination and SARS-CoV-2 variants. The treatment here: roughly 20 received Ad26.COV2.S at low or high dose, single or two shots; 5 received placebo; per-sample allocation not given. Vaccine and placebo recipients were sampled on day 63 after the first injection. TCRdb's table, derived via immunoSEQ multiplex PCR, lists solely in-frame clones and lacks some. The sample records hundreds of thousands of clones, 87% being singletons. The specimen was peripheral blood, collected in a trial of Ad26.COV2.S vaccine versus placebo. Receptors originate from a person between 18 and 60 years old who received the Ad26.COV2.S COVID-19 vaccine or a placebo.

This chain uses TRBV2 with TRBJ2-7; D perhaps matches TRBD2 (6 bases). V was trimmed by 8 bases and J by 4 bases, leaving 15 bases between them. There are 13 residues in the CDR3. The germline gives CDR1 SNHLY, CDR2 FYNNEI. CDR3 in DNA: TGTGCCAGCTTAGGAGGGAGTGGGTACGAGCAGTACTTC. Translation: CASLGGSGYEQYF. The full variable domain, completed using reference TRBV2 and TRBJ2-7, is EPEVTQTPSHQVTQMGQEVILRCVPISNHLYFYWYRQILGQKVEFLVSFYNNEISEKSEIFDDQFSVERPDGSNFTLKIRSTKLEDSAMYFCASLGGSGYEQYFGPGTRLTVT.

The chain uses TRBV5-1 and TRBJ1-1; weak D call: TRBD1 (5 bases). Trimming removed 3 bases from V and 1 base from J, with 13 bases in between. The CDR3 sequence is 15 residues long. Germline V gene lookup returns CDR1 SGHRS and CDR2 YFSETQ. CDR3 bases: TGCGCCAGCAGCTGGCGGGGCCTGAGGAACACTGAAGCTTTCTTT. Encoded protein: CASSWRGLRNTEAFF.

The chain recombines TRBV5-4 with TRBJ2-5, with D perhaps given as TRBD1 or TRBD2 (5 bases each). V lost 4 bases and J 0 bases, leaving 13 bases between the germline ends. Germline V gene sequence: CDR1 SGHNT, CDR2 YYREEE (reference sequence). CDR3 length: 15 residues. CDR3 residues: CASSLSWGNQETQYF. The CDR3 DNA sequence: TGTGCCAGCAGCCTCTCTTGGGGGAACCAAGAGACCCAGTACTTC.

The chain joins TRBV19 to TRBJ1-4; maybe TRBD1 (5 bases). The CDR3 contains 15 residues. Trimming took off 5 bases at V and 3 bases at J, with 13 bases between the two ends. CDR1 is LNHDA, CDR2 SQIVND, per germline (reference sequence). Here the CDR3 reads CASSRRASANEKLFF. The CDR3 coding sequence is TGTGCCAGTAGTCGCAGGGCGTCGGCTAATGAAAAACTGTTTTTT.

The chain carries TRBV6-2 or TRBV6-3 and TRBJ1-2; maybe TRBD1 (5 bases). Germline CDR1 is MNHEY and CDR2 is SVGEGT. V was trimmed by 2 bases and J by 4 bases, leaving 14 bases between them. This CDR3 is built from 15 residues. The CDR3 nucleotides read TGTGCCAGCAGTTACGGGGACCTGTGGGGCTATGGCTACACCTTC. Translated: CASSYGDLWGYGYTF.

This chain links TRBV14 with TRBJ2-1; 12 nucleotides agree with TRBD1. The ends lost 2 bases at V and 6 bases at J; junction bases unmatched: 11. The CDR3 runs to 18 residues. Germline loops: CDR1 SGHDN, CDR2 FVKESK. CDR3 in DNA: TGTGCCAGCAGCCAATTACTCCGGGACAGGGGGCTAGGCAATGAGCAGTTCTTC. This gives the protein CASSQLLRDRGLGNEQFF.

The J gene is TRBJ2-4, the V gene TRBV2, with 10 bases aligning to TRBD2. V shed 4 bases and J 4 bases; nucleotides not matched to a gene: 4. Per the germline V gene, CDR1 is SNHLY and CDR2 is FYNNEI. The CDR3 runs to 15 residues. The DNA for the CDR3 is TGTGCCAGCAGTGTGGAGCGGGGGGGGAAAAACATTCAGTACTTC. Amino acid sequence: CASSVERGGKNIQYF.

The genes are TRBV19 and TRBJ1-2; no clear D gene. Trimming took off 2 bases at V and 3 bases at J, with 16 bases between the two ends. The CDR3 consists of 16 residues. Germline CDR1 reads LNHDA; CDR2 reads SQIVND (reference sequence). The CDR3, as DNA: TGTGCCAGTAGTATATCGGGCAGCTCCACGTACTATGGCTACACCTTC. It is translated as CASSISGSSTYYGYTF.

This chain connects TRBV30 to TRBJ2-1; 7 positions match TRBD2. CDR1 is GTSNPN and CDR2 is SVGIG in the germline V gene (reference sequence). J lost 5 bases, V lost 0 bases, and 7 bases had no gene match. The CDR3 extends over 15 amino acids. The CDR3 bases are TGTGCCTGGAGTGTACTAGCGACCACTGACAATGAGCAGTTCTTC. The encoded protein is CAWSVLATTDNEQFF.

The rearrangement joins TRBV7-2 to TRBJ1-2; 7 nucleotides align to TRBD1. The CDR3 runs 14 residues. The ends lost 2 bases at V and 6 bases at J; junction bases unmatched: 6. CDR1 and CDR2 (germline): SGHTA, FQGNSA. This CDR3 reads CASSLKRQGDGYTF. The CDR3 DNA is TGTGCCAGCAGCTTAAAAAGACAGGGAGATGGCTACACCTTC.

The chain couples TRBV4-1 to TRBJ2-5, with D possibly TRBD1 on 5 matching bases. This CDR3 is built from 14 residues. V dropped 1 base and J dropped 1 base, with 7 bases sitting between them. CDR1 is MGHRA, CDR2 YSYEKL, per germline. CDR3 sequence (DNA): TGCGCCAGCAGCCAAGGGACACGCCAAGAGACCCAGTACTTC. It translates to CASSQGTRQETQYF.

The J gene is TRBJ2-1, the V gene TRBV9, with TRBD2 identical over 7 bases. The V gene's germline CDR1 is SGDLS and CDR2 YYNGEE. V lost 0 bases to trimming and J lost 4 bases; unmatched junction nucleotides: 1. The CDR3 totals 14 residues. Here the CDR3 reads CASSVGTRYNEQFF. The CDR3 DNA reads as TGTGCCAGCAGCGTAGGGACTAGGTACAATGAGCAGTTCTTC.

The gene calls are TRBV19 and TRBJ2-7; 10 bases match TRBD2. The CDR3 spans 15 residues. The V gene's germline CDR1 is LNHDA and CDR2 SQIVND (reference sequence). Trimming at V came to 6 bases and at J to 1 base, leaving 6 bases not matched to a gene. CDR3: CASRQLAGRSYEQYF. The DNA for the CDR3 is TGTGCCAGTAGACAACTAGCGGGGAGATCCTACGAGCAGTACTTC. Filled out from reference TRBV19 and TRBJ2-7, the complete variable domain reads DGGITQSPKYLFRKEGQNVTLSCEQNLNHDAMYWYRQDPGQGLRLIYYSQIVNDFQKGDIAEGYSVSREKKESFPLTVTSAQKNPTAFYLCASRQLAGRSYEQYFGPGTRLTVT.

This clone was counted only a few times. The rearrangement joins TRBV3-1 (or the pseudogene TRBV3-2) to TRBJ1-2, with 9 bases matching TRBD1. CDR1 LGHDT and CDR2 YNNKEL come from the germline V gene (reference sequence). The CDR3 totals 14 residues. J gave up 8 bases and V 4 bases, and 8 bases lay outside the gene matches. CDR3 amino acids: CASSRRQGGVGYTF. The CDR3 DNA sequence: TGTGCCAGCAGCCGAAGACAGGGGGGCGTGGGCTACACCTTC.

The V and J genes are TRBV29-1 and TRBJ1-2, with TRBD1 as a possible D gene (6 bases). CDR3 length: 13 amino acids. Germline V gives CDR1 SQVTM, CDR2 ANQGSEA. V dropped 3 bases and J dropped 4 bases, with 12 bases sitting between them. This chain's CDR3 is CSVDTGIPYGYTF. CDR3 DNA sequence: TGCAGCGTTGACACAGGGATCCCCTATGGCTACACCTTC.

The J gene is TRBJ2-7, the V gene TRBV12-3 or TRBV12-4, with a tentative D call TRBD2 (5 bases). Between the trimmed V and J ends, which lost 3 bases and 6 bases, there was a span of 9 bases. The CDR3 is 12 residues long. The chain's CDR3 is CASSLGVGEQYF. The CDR3 region has the DNA TGTGCCAGCAGTTTGGGAGTTGGCGAGCAGTACTTC.

V and J are TRBV3-1 (or the pseudogene TRBV3-2) and TRBJ2-7; TRBD1 aligns across 7 bases. Germline CDR1 LGHDT, CDR2 YNNKEL (reference sequence). V dropped 1 base and J dropped 1; count of bases not matched to a gene: 4. The CDR3 length is 15 residues. CDR3 in DNA: TGTGCCAGCAGCCAAGTGGGACAGCTATCCTACGAGCAGTACTTC. This sequence encodes CASSQVGQLSYEQYF.

The genes are TRBV6-5 and TRBJ2-5, with 7 bases lining up with TRBD1. This CDR3 spans 14 amino acids. V gave up 2 bases and J gave up 7 bases; unmatched junction bases: 7. Germline V gene data show CDR1 as MNHEY and CDR2 as SVGAGI. CDR3 amino acids: CASSYGDSSGTQYF. In DNA, the CDR3 is TGTGCCAGCAGTTACGGGGACAGCTCAGGGACCCAGTACTTC.

This chain links TRBV5-1 with TRBJ2-7, with 7 bases fitting TRBD2. This CDR3 is 14 amino acids long. V trimming: 2 bases; J trimming: 1 base; junction bases outside the gene matches: 3. The V gene's germline CDR1 is SGHRS and CDR2 YFSETQ. DNA for the CDR3: TGCGCCAGCAGCTTCGGTAGCGGGTCCTACGAGCAGTACTTC. This sequence encodes CASSFGSGSYEQYF.

The chain joins TRBV20-1 to TRBJ2-5, with a possible D match to TRBD2 (6 bases). Trimming removed 6 bases from V and 5 bases from J, with 10 bases in between. The CDR3 sequence is 11 residues long. Germline CDR1 reads DFQATT; CDR2 reads SNEGSKA (reference sequence). The DNA of the CDR3 is TGCAGTGCCCCCCGGGGGGAGACCCAGTACTTC. It encodes CSAPRGETQYF.

The CDR3, as DNA: TGTGCCTGGACTACATGGGGCGGGGAGCTGTTTTTT. Its translation is CAWTTWGGELFF. The rearrangement joins TRBV30 to TRBJ2-2; D not certain. Looked up from germline, CDR1 is GTSNPN and CDR2 is SVGIG (reference sequence). The CDR3 contains 12 residues. Trimming shortened V by 4 bases and J by 7 bases, and 10 bases separated the two germline ends.

This clone occurred a few times. This chain links TRBV13 with TRBJ1-1; D gene uncertain. From germline, CDR1 is PRHDT and CDR2 FYEKMQ (reference sequence). The CDR3 totals 13 residues. Trimming cost V 1 base and J 7 bases, with 10 bases left between them. The CDR3 nucleotides are TGTGCCAGCAGCTTAGTGTCGCGTAATGAAGCTTTCTTT. Its protein is CASSLVSRNEAFF.

The V and J genes are TRBV6-1 and TRBJ1-2; no firm D call. CDR1 and CDR2 (germline): MNHNS, SASEGT. The CDR3 contains 14 residues. The ends were cut back, 3 bases at V and 5 bases at J, with 13 bases in the middle. The CDR3, as DNA: TGTGCCAGCAGTGAGAGTGGGCAGCTTTATGGCTACACCTTC. Translation: CASSESGQLYGYTF.